This passage covers 3 T cell receptor beta chains from one sample sequenced in a study of cytomegalovirus exposure and HLA in healthy donors. Clones were sequenced by immunoSEQ multiplex PCR, and TCRdb holds only the in-frame ones, with some missing. The data hold a few hundred thousand clones, with approximately 90% observed a single time. Material: PBMCs. The receptor set was obtained from a woman aged 18-29 years in good health and CMV-seronegative.

The rearrangement uses TRBV10-3 and TRBJ2-1, with TRBD1 identical over 7 bases. Germline CDR1 and CDR2: ENHRY and SYGVKD. The V gene end was trimmed by 8 bases and the J gene end by 0 bases; junction bases not matched to a gene: 4. The CDR3 is 14 residues long. The DNA for the CDR3 is TGTGCCATCGCGACAGGGACCTCCTACAATGAGCAGTTCTTC. This encodes CAIATGTSYNEQFF.

The chain carries TRBV5-6 and TRBJ2-7, with 8 nucleotides matching TRBD2. Germline-derived CDR1 and CDR2 are SGHDT and YYEEEE. Unmatched junction bases numbered 10, after V lost 2 bases and J lost 6 bases. The length of the CDR3 is 15 residues. CDR3 nucleotides: TGTGCCAGCAGCTTTGGTCCGGGAGGGCCTCGCGAGCAGTACTTC. This codes for CASSFGPGGPREQYF. The variable domain in full, with the rest retrieved from reference TRBV5-6 and TRBJ2-7, is DAGVTQSPTHLIKTRGQQVTLRCSPKSGHDTVSWYQQALGQGPQFIFQYYEEEERQRGNFPDRFSGHQFPNYSSELNVNALLLGDSALYLCASSFGPGGPREQYFGPGTRLTVT.

The chain combines TRBV27 with TRBJ2-1, with D possibly TRBD2 on 5 matching bases. From germline, CDR1 is MNHEY and CDR2 SMNVEV (reference sequence). Trimming shortened V by 2 bases and J by 7 bases, and 18 bases separated the two germline ends. The CDR3 totals 16 residues. The CDR3, as DNA: TGTGCCAGCAGTTTAGCCGGACTGGCCCCCACAAATGAGCAGTTCTTC. Its translation: CASSLAGLAPTNEQFF.